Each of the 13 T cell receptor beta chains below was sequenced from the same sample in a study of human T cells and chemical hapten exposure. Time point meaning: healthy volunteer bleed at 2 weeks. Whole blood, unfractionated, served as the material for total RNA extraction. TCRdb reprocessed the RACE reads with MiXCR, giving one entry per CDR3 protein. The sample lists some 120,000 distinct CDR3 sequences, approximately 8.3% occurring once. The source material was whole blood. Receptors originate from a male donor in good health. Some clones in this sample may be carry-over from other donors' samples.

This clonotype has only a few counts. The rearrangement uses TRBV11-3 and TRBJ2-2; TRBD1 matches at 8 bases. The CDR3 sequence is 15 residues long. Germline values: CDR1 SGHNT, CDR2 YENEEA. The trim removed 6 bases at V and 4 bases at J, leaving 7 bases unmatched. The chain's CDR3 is CASSPGQGTTGELFF. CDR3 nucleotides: TGTGCCAGCAGTCCTGGACAGGGTACCACCGGGGAGCTGTTTTTT. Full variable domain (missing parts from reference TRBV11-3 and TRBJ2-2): EAGVVQSPRYKIIEKKQPVAFWCNPISGHNTLYWYLQNLGQGPELLIRYENEEAVDDSQLPKDRFSAERLKGVDSTLKIQPAELGDSAVYLCASSPGQGTTGELFFGEGSRLTVL.

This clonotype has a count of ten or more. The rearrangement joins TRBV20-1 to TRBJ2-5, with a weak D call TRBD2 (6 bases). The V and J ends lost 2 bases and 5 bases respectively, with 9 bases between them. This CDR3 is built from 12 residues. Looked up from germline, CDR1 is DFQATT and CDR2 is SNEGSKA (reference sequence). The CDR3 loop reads CSARPGVETQYF. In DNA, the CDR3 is TGCAGTGCTAGACCGGGGGTGGAGACCCAGTACTTC.

In DNA, the CDR3 is TGTGCCAGCAGTTACGGGGCCACAGGTCTCGGCACTGAAGCTTTCTTT. It is translated as CASSYGATGLGTEAFF. The V and J genes are TRBV6-5 and TRBJ1-1; a weak D match, TRBD1 (5 bases). Germline CDR1 is MNHEY and CDR2 is SVGAGI. Trimming took 2 bases from V and 4 from J, leaving 17 bases between them. CDR3 length: 16 amino acids.

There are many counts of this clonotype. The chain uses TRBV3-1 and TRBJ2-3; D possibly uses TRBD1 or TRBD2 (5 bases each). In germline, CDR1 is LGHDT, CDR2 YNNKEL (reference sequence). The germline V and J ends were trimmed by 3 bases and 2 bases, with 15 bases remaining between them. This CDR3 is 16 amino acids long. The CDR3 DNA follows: TGTGCCAGCAGCCATTGGGACCCCACACTCACAGATACGCAGTATTTT. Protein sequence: CASSHWDPTLTDTQYF.

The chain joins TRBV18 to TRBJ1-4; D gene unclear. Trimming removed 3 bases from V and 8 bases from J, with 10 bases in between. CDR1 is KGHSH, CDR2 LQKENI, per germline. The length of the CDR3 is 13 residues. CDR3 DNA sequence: TGTGCCAGCTCACCTCAACCAGGAGAAAAACTGTTTTTT. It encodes CASSPQPGEKLFF.

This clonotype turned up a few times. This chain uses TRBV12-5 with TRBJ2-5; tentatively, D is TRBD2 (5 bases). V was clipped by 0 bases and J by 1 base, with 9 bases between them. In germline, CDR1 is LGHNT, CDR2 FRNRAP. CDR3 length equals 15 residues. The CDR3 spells CASGLVLGVQETQYF. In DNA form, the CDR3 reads TGTGCTAGTGGTTTGGTACTAGGTGTCCAAGAGACCCAGTACTTC.

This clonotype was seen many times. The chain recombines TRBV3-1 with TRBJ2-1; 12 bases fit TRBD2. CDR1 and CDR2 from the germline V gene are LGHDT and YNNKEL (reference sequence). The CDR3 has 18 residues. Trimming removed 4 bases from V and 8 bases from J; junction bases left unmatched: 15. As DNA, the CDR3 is TGTGCCAGCAGCCCGATCCCGGGACTAGCGGGTGGAGGTGATGAGCAGTTCTTC. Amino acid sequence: CASSPIPGLAGGGDEQFF.

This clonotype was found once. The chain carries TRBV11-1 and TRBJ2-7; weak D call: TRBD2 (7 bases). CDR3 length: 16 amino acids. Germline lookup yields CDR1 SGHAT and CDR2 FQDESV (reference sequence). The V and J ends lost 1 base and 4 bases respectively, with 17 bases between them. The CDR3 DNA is TGTGCCAGCAGCTTAGGGGACTACGGGGGGCTGTACGAGCAGTACTTC. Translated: CASSLGDYGGLYEQYF.

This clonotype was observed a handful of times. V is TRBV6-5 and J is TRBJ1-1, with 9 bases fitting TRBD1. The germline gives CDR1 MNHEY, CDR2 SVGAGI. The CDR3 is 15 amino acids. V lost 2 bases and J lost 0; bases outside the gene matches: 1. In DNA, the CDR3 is TGTGCCAGCAGTTACGGGACAGGGTTGAACACTGAAGCTTTCTTT. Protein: CASSYGTGLNTEAFF.

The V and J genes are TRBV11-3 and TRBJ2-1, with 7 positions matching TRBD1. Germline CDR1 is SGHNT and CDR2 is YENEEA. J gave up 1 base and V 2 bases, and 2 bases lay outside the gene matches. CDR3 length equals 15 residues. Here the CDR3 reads CASSLSRGSYNEQFF. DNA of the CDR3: TGTGCCAGCAGCTTATCCAGGGGGTCCTACAATGAGCAGTTCTTC.

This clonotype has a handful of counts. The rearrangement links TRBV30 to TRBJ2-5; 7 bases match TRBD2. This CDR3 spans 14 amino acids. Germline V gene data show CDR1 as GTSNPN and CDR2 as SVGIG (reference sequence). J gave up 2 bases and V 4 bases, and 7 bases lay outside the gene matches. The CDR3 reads CAWTSGGIQETQYF. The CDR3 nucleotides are TGTGCCTGGACTAGCGGAGGGATACAAGAGACCCAGTACTTC. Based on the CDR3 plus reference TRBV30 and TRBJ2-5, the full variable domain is SQTIHQWPATLVQPVGSPLSLECTVEGTSNPNLYWYRQAAGRGLQLLFYSVGIGQISSEVPQNLSASRPQDRQFILSSKKLLLSDSGFYLCAWTSGGIQETQYFGPGTRLLVL.

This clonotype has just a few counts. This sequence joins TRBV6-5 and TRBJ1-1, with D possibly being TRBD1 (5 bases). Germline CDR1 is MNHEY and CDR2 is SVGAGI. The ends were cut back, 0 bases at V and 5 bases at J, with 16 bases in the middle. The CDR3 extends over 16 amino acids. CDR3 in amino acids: CASSYSGEGQGTEAFF. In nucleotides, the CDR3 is TGTGCCAGCAGTTACTCGGGAGAGGGGCAGGGTACTGAAGCTTTCTTT.

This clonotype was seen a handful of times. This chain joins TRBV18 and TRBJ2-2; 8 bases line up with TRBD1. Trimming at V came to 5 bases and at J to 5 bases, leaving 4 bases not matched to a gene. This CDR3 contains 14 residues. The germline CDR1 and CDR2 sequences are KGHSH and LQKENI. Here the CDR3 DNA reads TGTGCCAGCTCAAACGGACAGGGTACCGGGGAGCTGTTTTTT. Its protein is CASSNGQGTGELFF.